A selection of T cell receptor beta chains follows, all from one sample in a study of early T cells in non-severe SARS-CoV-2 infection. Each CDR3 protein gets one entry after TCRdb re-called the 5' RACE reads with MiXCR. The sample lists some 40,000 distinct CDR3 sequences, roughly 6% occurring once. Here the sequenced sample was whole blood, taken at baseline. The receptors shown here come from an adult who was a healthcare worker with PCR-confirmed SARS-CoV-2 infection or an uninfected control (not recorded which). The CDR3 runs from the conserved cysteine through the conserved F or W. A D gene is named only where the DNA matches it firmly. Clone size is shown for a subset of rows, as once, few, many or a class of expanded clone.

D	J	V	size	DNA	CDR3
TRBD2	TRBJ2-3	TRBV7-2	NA	TGTGCCAGCAGACCTCAGACTAGCGGGAGGGGGAGGGATACGCAGTATTTT	CASRPQTSGRGRDTQYF
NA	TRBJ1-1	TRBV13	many	TGTGCCAGCAGCAATACCCTCGAAAGGGGCCGTGAAGCTTTCTTT	CASSNTLERGREAFF
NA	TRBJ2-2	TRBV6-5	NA	TGTGCCAGCTGTCGGGGGACCGGGGAGCTGTTTTTT	CASCRGTGELFF
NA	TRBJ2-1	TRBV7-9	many	TGTGCCAGCAGCTTAGATCGTACGCTTGAGCAGTTCTTC	CASSLDRTLEQFF
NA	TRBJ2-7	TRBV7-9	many	TGTGCCAGCAGCTTAGTAACTGGGGCGGGACCTTCCTACGAGCAGTACTTC	CASSLVTGAGPSYEQYF
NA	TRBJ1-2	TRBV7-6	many	TGTGCCAGCAGCCCACGACGAGGGCCCAACTATGGCTACACCTTC	CASSPRRGPNYGYTF
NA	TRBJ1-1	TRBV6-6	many	TGTGCCAGCAGTCCCAACAGGAACACTGAAGCTTTCTTT	CASSPNRNTEAFF
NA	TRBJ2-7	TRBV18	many	TGTGCCAGCTACCTGTCAGGGTCTCTCGAGCAGTACTTC	CASYLSGSLEQYF
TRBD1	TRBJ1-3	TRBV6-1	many	TGTGCCAGCAGGATTTTTGGGACAGGGGGCATTGGAAACACCATATATTTT	CASRIFGTGGIGNTIYF
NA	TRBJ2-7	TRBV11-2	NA	TGTGCCAGCAGCTTAGCCAGCCACATTACCCGCTCCTACGAGCAGTACTTC	CASSLASHITRSYEQYF
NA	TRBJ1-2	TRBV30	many	TGTGCCTGGAGCGTCAGCATTAACTATGGCTACACCTTC	CAWSVSINYGYTF
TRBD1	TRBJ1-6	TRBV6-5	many	TGTGCCAGCAGGACAGGGGGGAGTAATTCACCCCTCCACTTT	CASRTGGSNSPLHF
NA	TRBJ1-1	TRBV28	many	TGTGCCAGCAGTTTAGGCGAGAGGGAAGCTTTCTTT	CASSLGEREAFF
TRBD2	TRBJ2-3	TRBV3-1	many	TGTGCCAGCAGCCAAGATATTTCTAGCGGATTAAGCACAGATACGCAGTATTTT	CASSQDISSGLSTDTQYF
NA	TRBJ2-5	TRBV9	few	TGTGCCAGCAGCGTATCGGGCGGGCAAGAGACCCAGTACTTC	CASSVSGGQETQYF
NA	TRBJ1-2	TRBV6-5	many	TGTGCCAGCACAGCGACAGGTCGAACCGACTATGGCTACACCTTC	CASTATGRTDYGYTF
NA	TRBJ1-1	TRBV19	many	TGTGCCAGTAGTTCCCAGGGGAACACTGAAGCTTTCTTT	CASSSQGNTEAFF
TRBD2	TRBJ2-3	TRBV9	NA	TGTGCCAGCAGCGTAGGACTAGCCCCTCCAGATACGCAGTATTTT	CASSVGLAPPDTQYF
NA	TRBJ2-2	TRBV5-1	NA	TGCGCCAGCAGCCTCGGGCCCCTCGGCGACACCGGGGAGCTGTTTTTT	CASSLGPLGDTGELFF
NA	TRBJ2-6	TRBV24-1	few	TGTGCCACCAGTGCCCCCTCAGGGGGGCCGGGCGGGGCCAACGTCCTGACTTTC	CATSAPSGGPGGANVLTF
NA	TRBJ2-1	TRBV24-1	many	TGTGCCACCGGGGCGATCGGAGGGCAGTTCTTC	CATGAIGGQFF
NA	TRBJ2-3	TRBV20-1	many	TGCAGTGCGGAACCCGGACAGACACCCACAGATACGCAGTATTTT	CSAEPGQTPTDTQYF
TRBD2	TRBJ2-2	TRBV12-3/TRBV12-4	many	TGTGCCAGCAGCGTCATTCTAGCGGGAGGCACGCGGAGCACCGGGGAGCTGTTTTTT	CASSVILAGGTRSTGELFF
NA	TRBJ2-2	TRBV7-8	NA	TGTGCCAGCAGCTCCTTGGGGCTACCTAACACCGGGGAGCTGTTTTTT	CASSSLGLPNTGELFF
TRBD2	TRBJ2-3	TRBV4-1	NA	TGCGCCAGCAGCCAAGAAGGCTCCCCTAGCGGGGGGGATACGCAGTATTTT	CASSQEGSPSGGDTQYF
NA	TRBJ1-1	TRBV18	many	TGTGCCAGCTCACCAAAGGCAGCTGGGGGCAGAACGAACACTGAAGCTTTCTTT	CASSPKAAGGRTNTEAFF
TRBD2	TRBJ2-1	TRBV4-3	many	TGCGCCAGCAGCCTGGCGGGGGGGCGAGTAGATGAGCAGTTCTTC	CASSLAGGRVDEQFF
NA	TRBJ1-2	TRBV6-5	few	TGTGCCAGCAGTCCCCCAGGGGTCTATGGCTACACCTTC	CASSPPGVYGYTF
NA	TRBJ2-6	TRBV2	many	TGTGCCAGCAGACTACAGGTTATGAGGGTTGGGGCCAACGTCCTGACTTTC	CASRLQVMRVGANVLTF
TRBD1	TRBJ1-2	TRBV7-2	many	TGTGCCAGCAGCGCTACACAGGGGGCCTATGGCTACACCTTC	CASSATQGAYGYTF
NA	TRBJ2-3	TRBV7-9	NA	TGTGCCAGCTGCGCGACCGCTAGCACAGATACGCAGTATTTT	CASCATASTDTQYF
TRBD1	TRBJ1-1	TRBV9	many	TGTGCCAGCAGCCCGGGACAGGGGGCGACTGAAGCTTTCTTT	CASSPGQGATEAFF
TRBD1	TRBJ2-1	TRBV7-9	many	TGTGCCAGCAGCGAGAGCAGGACAGGGGGGAATGAGCAGTTCTTC	CASSESRTGGNEQFF
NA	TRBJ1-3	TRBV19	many	TGTGCCAGTAGTATAGGAGGAGTTTCTGGAAACACCATATATTTT	CASSIGGVSGNTIYF
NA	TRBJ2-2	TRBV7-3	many	TGTGCCAGCAGTCTAGGGGGAGATGGAGGGGAGCTGTTTTTT	CASSLGGDGGELFF
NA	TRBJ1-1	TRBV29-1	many	TGCAGCGCCAAGTCCCTAGCTATGAACACTGAAGCTTTCTTT	CSAKSLAMNTEAFF
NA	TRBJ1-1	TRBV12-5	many	TGTGCTAGTGCCCCCCACGGGGGAACTGAAGCTTTCTTT	CASAPHGGTEAFF
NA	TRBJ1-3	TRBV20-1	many	TGCAGTGCTACTCGCTCTGGAAACACCATATATTTT	CSATRSGNTIYF
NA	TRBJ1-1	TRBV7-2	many	TGTGCCAGCAGCTTAGATCGCACTGAAGCTTTCTTT	CASSLDRTEAFF
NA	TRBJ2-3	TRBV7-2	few	TGTGCCAGCAGCTTAGACGGCGGAAGAGATACGCAGTATTTT	CASSLDGGRDTQYF
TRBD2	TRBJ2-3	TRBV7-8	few	TGTGCCAGCAGCCCAGGGTGGACTAGCGGGATCACAGATACGCAGTATTTT	CASSPGWTSGITDTQYF
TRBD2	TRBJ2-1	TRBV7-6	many	TGTGCCAGCAGCTTCCCTGGGGGGGGAATCTACAATGAGCAGTTCTTC	CASSFPGGGIYNEQFF
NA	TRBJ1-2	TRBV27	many	TGTGCCAGCAGTTTATCACAGGGTAGAGGCTACACCTTC	CASSLSQGRGYTF
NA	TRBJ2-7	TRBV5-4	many	TGTGCCAGCAGTCCGCGAGAGGTTACCTGCGAGCAGTACTTC	CASSPREVTCEQYF
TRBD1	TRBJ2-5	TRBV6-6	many	TGTGCCAGCAGTCCCGGGACAGCTTGGGCAGGGGAGACCCAGTACTTC	CASSPGTAWAGETQYF
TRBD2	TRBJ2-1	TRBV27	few	TGTGCCAGCAGGCGAAGACTAGCGGGTCTGGGCAATGAGCAGTTCTTC	CASRRRLAGLGNEQFF
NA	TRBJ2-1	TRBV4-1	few	TGCGCCAGCAGCCAAGAGGAGAGGAACTCCTACAATGAGCAGTTCTTC	CASSQEERNSYNEQFF
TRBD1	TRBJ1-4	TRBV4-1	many	TGCGCCAGCAGAGTGACAGGGGATGAAAAACTGTTTTTT	CASRVTGDEKLFF
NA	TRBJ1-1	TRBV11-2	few	TGTGCCAGCAGCTTTAGTGCCATGGAACAAGCTTTCTTT	CASSFSAMEQAFF
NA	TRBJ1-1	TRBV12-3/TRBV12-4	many	TGTGCCAGCAGCTACGACAGCACTGAAGCTTTCTTT	CASSYDSTEAFF
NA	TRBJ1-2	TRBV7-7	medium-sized	TGTGTGGGCTTTTTGAACTATGGCTACACCTTC	CVGFLNYGYTF
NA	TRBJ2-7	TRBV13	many	TGTGCCAGCAGCTTGACTTCTCTCCGGAGCTCCTACGAGCAGTACTTC	CASSLTSLRSSYEQYF
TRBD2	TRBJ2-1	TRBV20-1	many	TGCAGTGCTAGAGATCCGCAGCGGGAGATGGTTGAGCAGTTCTTC	CSARDPQREMVEQFF
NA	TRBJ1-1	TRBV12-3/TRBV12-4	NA	TGTGCCACAGGTAGACAGAGGGGAGGGACTGAAGCTTTCTTT	CATGRQRGGTEAFF
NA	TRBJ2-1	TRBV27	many	TGTGCCAGCAGCCCGACGGGGCCCCTCCACAATGAGCAGTTCTTC	CASSPTGPLHNEQFF
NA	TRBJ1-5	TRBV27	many	TGTGCCAGCAGTTCCCTTAGTTTGGGGGTCAATCAGCCCCAGCATTTT	CASSSLSLGVNQPQHF
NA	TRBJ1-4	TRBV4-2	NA	TGTGCCAGCAGCCAAGATTGGGAAAAACTGTTTTTT	CASSQDWEKLFF
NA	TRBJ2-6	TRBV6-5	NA	TGTGCCAGCAGTCAAACAGACTCTGGGGCCAACGTCCTGACTTTC	CASSQTDSGANVLTF
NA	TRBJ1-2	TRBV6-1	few	TGTGCCAGCACGGAATTCTATGGCTACACCTTC	CASTEFYGYTF
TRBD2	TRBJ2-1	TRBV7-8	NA	TGTGCCAGCAGTTCTACGGGCGGGGGTTCAAGCTCCTACAATGAGCAGTTCTTC	CASSSTGGGSSSYNEQFF